These T cell receptor beta chains were read from a single sample in a study of tumor and adjacent non-tumor tissue in lung cancer. Each CDR3 protein gets one entry after TCRdb re-called the multiplex PCR reads with MiXCR. This sample has approximately 120,000 distinct CDR3 sequences, with 66% found just once. The sample consisted of lung tumor tissue. These receptors were obtained from a man aged 25-45 years with non-small cell lung cancer. CDR3s include the opening cysteine and the closing phenylalanine or tryptophan. The D gene is left open where the match is weak. The listing skips clone size in some rows; elsewhere it reads once, few, many or a size class.

J gene: TRBJ1-5; clone size: -; D gene: -; V gene: TRBV20-1; CDR3 DNA: TGCAGTGCTAGAGTTTGGGGGGGCGGAAACAATCAGCCCCAGCATTTT; CDR3 protein: CSARVWGGGNNQPQHF
J gene: TRBJ1-2; clone size: -; D gene: -; V gene: TRBV28; CDR3 DNA: TGTGTCAGCAGTTTATTAGGCGCTGGCTATGGCTACACCTTC; CDR3 protein: CVSSLLGAGYGYTF
J gene: TRBJ2-3; clone size: -; D gene: -; V gene: TRBV5-1; CDR3 DNA: TGCGCCAGCAACACGGCTATCACAGATACGCAGTATTTT; CDR3 protein: CASNTAITDTQYF
J gene: TRBJ1-2; clone size: -; D gene: -; V gene: TRBV20-1; CDR3 DNA: TGCAGTGCTAGAGATCGCGGGATCACTAACTATGGCTACACCTTC; CDR3 protein: CSARDRGITNYGYTF
J gene: TRBJ1-1; clone size: -; D gene: -; V gene: TRBV6-1; CDR3 DNA: TGTGCCAGCTGGACCTCTCCACATAACACCGAAGCTTTCTTT; CDR3 protein: CASWTSPHNTEAFF
J gene: TRBJ2-1; clone size: once; D gene: TRBD2; V gene: TRBV20-1; CDR3 DNA: TGCAGTGCCCCGGCGGCGGGAGGCCACAATGAGTGGTTCTTC; CDR3 protein: CSAPAAGGHNEWFF
J gene: TRBJ2-7; clone size: -; D gene: -; V gene: TRBV11-2; CDR3 DNA: TGTGTCAGCAGCTTAGATTTAGGGAATGAGCAGTACTTC; CDR3 protein: CVSSLDLGNEQYF
J gene: TRBJ2-1; clone size: many; D gene: TRBD2; V gene: TRBV12-3/TRBV12-4; CDR3 DNA: TGTGCCAGCAGTAGATTAGCGGGAGCCGGCGATGAGCAGTTCTTC; CDR3 protein: CASSRLAGAGDEQFF
J gene: TRBJ2-2; clone size: -; D gene: TRBD2; V gene: TRBV12-3/TRBV12-4; CDR3 DNA: TGTGCCAGCGGTTTGACTAGCGGGGGCTCGGAGCTGTTTTTT; CDR3 protein: CASGLTSGGSELFF
J gene: TRBJ2-3; clone size: once; D gene: -; V gene: TRBV6-1; CDR3 DNA: TGTGCCAGCAGTGTCCTCGCAGGGAGATTCATCACGGATACGCAGTATTTT; CDR3 protein: CASSVLAGRFITDTQYF
J gene: TRBJ2-6; clone size: -; D gene: -; V gene: TRBV29-1; CDR3 DNA: TGCAGTGTTGAAGTTTGGAGGCCTGGGGCCAACGTCCTGACTTTC; CDR3 protein: CSVEVWRPGANVLTF
J gene: TRBJ2-3; clone size: -; D gene: TRBD1; V gene: TRBV4-1; CDR3 DNA: TGCGCCAGCAGCCGAGAAGGGACAGGGGTTTGGTCCACACCAGACACAGATACGCAGTATTTT; CDR3 protein: CASSREGTGVWSTPDTDTQYF
J gene: TRBJ2-7; clone size: -; D gene: TRBD2; V gene: TRBV11-2; CDR3 DNA: TGTGCCAGCAGCTTAGAAATCGCGGGAGGCAGAGAGCAGTACTTC; CDR3 protein: CASSLEIAGGREQYF
J gene: TRBJ1-1; clone size: -; D gene: -; V gene: TRBV30; CDR3 DNA: TGTGCCTGGAGTGTAAGGGAGAGCACTGAAGCTTTCTTT; CDR3 protein: CAWSVRESTEAFF